This is a list of T cell receptor beta chains from one sample in a study of control samples from healthy donors and cancer patients. The repertoire was sequenced with immunoSEQ multiplex PCR; TCRdb's copy has only in-frame clones and lacks some. The sample yields some 120,000 clones, roughly 92% seen once. The specimen was PBMCs. The receptors were sampled from a man older than 75 with head and neck cancer. Each CDR3 is given with its conserved first and last residue. The order of the fields is CDR3 length, V gene, D gene, clone size, J gene, CDR3 DNA, CDR3 protein. The D gene is left open where the match is weak. Clone sizes are given selectively: once, few, many, or a class where the clone is expanded.

11,TRBV20-1,.,.,TRBJ1-1,TGCAGTGCTAGAGGCAGGCGAGAAGCTTTCTTT,CSARGRREAFF
17,TRBV5-5,TRBD1,.,TRBJ1-5,TGTGCCAGCAGCGTCGGAGCGACAGGGTTGAAGGATCAGCCCCAGCATTTT,CASSVGATGLKDQPQHF
16,TRBV19,TRBD2,.,TRBJ2-7,TGTGCCAGTAGTGCCGGGACTAGCGGGCCCGGGTACGAGCAGTACTTC,CASSAGTSGPGYEQYF
15,TRBV5-1,TRBD1,.,TRBJ2-2,TGCGCCAGCAGCTTGGTGGCAGGGGGCCTCGGGGAGCTGTTTTTT,CASSLVAGGLGELFF
15,TRBV6-6,TRBD1,.,TRBJ1-5,TGTGCCAGCAGTTATTGGGACAGGGGGAATCAGCCCCAGCATTTT,CASSYWDRGNQPQHF
16,TRBV5-6,TRBD1,.,TRBJ2-5,TGTGCCAGCAGCTTGGCCTCCGGGACAGGGCAAGAGACCCAGTACTTC,CASSLASGTGQETQYF
14,TRBV5-4,.,.,TRBJ1-2,TGTGCCAGCAGCTTGGACAATCAGAACTATGGCTACACCTTC,CASSLDNQNYGYTF
16,TRBV11-2,TRBD2,.,TRBJ2-7,TGTGCCAGCAGCTTAGTGCCACGCGGGAGCTCCTACGAGCAGTACTTC,CASSLVPRGSSYEQYF
14,TRBV5-1,TRBD1,.,TRBJ1-1,TGCGCCAGCAGCCAGGACAGGATAGGCACTGAAGCTTTCTTT,CASSQDRIGTEAFF
15,TRBV19,TRBD1,.,TRBJ2-3,TGTGCCAGTAGTTATTATCAGGGGGAACGAGATACGCAGTATTTT,CASSYYQGERDTQYF
14,TRBV7-7,.,.,TRBJ2-5,TGTGCCAGCAGCTTAGTAGGGGCGGGTGAGACCCAGTACTTC,CASSLVGAGETQYF
15,TRBV10-3,TRBD1,once,TRBJ1-4,TGTGCCATCAGTGAGTCGGGCAGGGGGTTTGAAAAACTGTTTTTT,CAISESGRGFEKLFF
15,TRBV18,.,.,TRBJ2-1,TGTGCCAGCTCACCACAGGATTACTCCTACAATGAGCAGTTCTTC,CASSPQDYSYNEQFF
17,TRBV18,TRBD1,.,TRBJ2-6,TGTGCCAGCTCATTTCCGGGACAGAGCTCTGGGGCCAACGTCCTGACTTTC,CASSFPGQSSGANVLTF
15,TRBV6-2/TRBV6-3,TRBD2,.,TRBJ2-7,TGTGCCAGCAGTTACGGTCTAGCGGGAGGTTACGAGCAGTACTTC,CASSYGLAGGYEQYF
15,TRBV19,.,.,TRBJ2-6,TGTGCCAGTAGTATGGGGGGTACTGGGGCCAACGTCCTGACTTTC,CASSMGGTGANVLTF
17,TRBV3-1/TRBV3-2,.,once,TRBJ2-1,TGTGCCAGCAGCCAGGGTTTTGGGCCAGGGCCTTACAATGAGCAGTTCTTC,CASSQGFGPGPYNEQFF
16,TRBV19,.,.,TRBJ2-7,TGTGCCAGTAGTATAGATGGGGGCACCCGTAACTACGAGCAGTACTTC,CASSIDGGTRNYEQYF